The rows below give T cell receptor beta chains drawn from one sample of a study of Ad26.COV2.S vaccination and SARS-CoV-2 variants. Assay used: immunoSEQ multiplex PCR; TCRdb lists only in-frame clones, some missing. Seen here are 180,000 or so clones, roughly 89% observed once, and the top ten hold more than 4.5%. Sample: peripheral blood, taken after recovery from COVID-19. These receptors all come from a human donor who had recovered from COVID-19. CDR3s include the opening cysteine and the closing phenylalanine or tryptophan. A D gene is named only where the DNA matches it firmly. Clone size is stated in some rows and not others, as once, few, many or a class when expanded.

>TRBV6-1|16|.|TRBD1|TRBJ2-3
CASSEVTGDIADTQYF
TGTGCCAGCAGTGAAGTAACAGGGGATATAGCGGATACGCAGTATTTT
>TRBV7-2|17|.|.|TRBJ2-3
CASSLFPGPRRVDTQYF
TGTGCCAGCAGCCTCTTTCCCGGACCAAGAAGGGTGGATACGCAGTATTTT
>TRBV5-5|18|.|TRBD1|TRBJ1-1
CASSLAGTGYHLNTEAFF
TGTGCCAGCAGCTTGGCCGGGACAGGGTACCACCTGAACACTGAAGCTTTCTTT
>TRBV23-1|20|.|.|TRBJ1-5
CASSLRTPPGTSDSNQPQHF
TGCGCCAGCAGTCTACGAACCCCACCCGGAACTTCTGATAGCAATCAGCCCCAGCATTTT
>TRBV5-4|13|.|.|TRBJ1-4
CASTSSGNEKLFF
TGTGCCAGCACCTCCAGCGGGAATGAAAAACTGTTTTTT
>TRBV18|15|.|TRBD1|TRBJ2-3
CASSPIGQGGDTQYF
TGTGCCAGCTCACCAATCGGACAGGGGGGTGATACGCAGTATTTT
>TRBV9|13|.|TRBD2|TRBJ2-3
CASSAAGGDTQYF
TGTGCCAGCAGCGCCGCGGGAGGAGATACGCAGTATTTT
>TRBV2|14|few|.|TRBJ2-1
CATTELPRDNEQFF
TGTGCCACGACGGAGCTACCCCGGGACAATGAGCAGTTCTTC
>TRBV9|15|.|.|TRBJ1-4
CASSMLTGLNEKLFF
TGTGCCAGCAGCATGTTGACAGGTCTTAATGAAAAACTGTTTTTT
>TRBV28|13|.|.|TRBJ2-4
CASSFGGGNIQYF
TGTGCCAGCAGTTTTGGGGGCGGGAACATTCAGTACTTC
>TRBV9|14|.|.|TRBJ2-5
CASSVDRDQETQYF
TGTGCCAGCAGCGTAGACAGGGACCAAGAGACCCAGTACTTC
>TRBV6-5|14|.|TRBD1|TRBJ1-2
CASSYSQGAPGYTF
TGTGCCAGCAGTTACTCACAGGGGGCGCCGGGCTACACCTTC
>TRBV19|11|.|.|TRBJ2-7
CASSSGRGQYF
TGTGCCAGTAGTTCGGGACGGGGGCAGTACTTC
>TRBV18|14|.|TRBD1|TRBJ2-7
CASSPGTGTYEQYF
TGTGCCAGCTCTCCCGGGACAGGGACCTACGAGCAGTACTTC
>TRBV12-3/TRBV12-4|13|.|.|TRBJ2-5
CASSFRSQETQYF
TGTGCCAGCAGTTTCCGATCCCAAGAGACCCAGTACTTC
>TRBV18|12|.|.|TRBJ2-5
CASSPKGETQYF
TGTGCCAGCTCACCAAAAGGAGAGACCCAGTACTTC
>TRBV10-3|13|.|.|TRBJ1-2
CAISEMLRAGYTF
TGTGCCATCAGTGAGATGCTCAGGGCTGGCTACACCTTC
>TRBV6-5|15|.|.|TRBJ2-7
CASSYLGRDSYEQYF
TGTGCCAGCAGTTACTTGGGACGGGATTCCTACGAGCAGTACTTC
>TRBV10-3|12|.|.|TRBJ1-2
CAISDSNYGYTF
TGTGCCATCAGTGACAGTAACTATGGCTACACCTTC
>TRBV7-8|18|.|TRBD2|TRBJ2-1
CASSLGLAGGTSYNEQFF
TGTGCCAGCAGCTTAGGACTAGCGGGGGGTACTTCCTACAATGAGCAGTTCTTC
>TRBV7-8|13|.|.|TRBJ2-1
CASSFSRGVGQFF
TGTGCCAGCAGCTTCTCAAGGGGGGTAGGGCAGTTCTTC
>TRBV11-3|14|.|TRBD2|TRBJ2-5
CASSLGLAEETQYF
TGTGCCAGCAGCTTAGGACTAGCGGAGGAGACCCAGTACTTC
>TRBV6-5|16|.|.|TRBJ1-2
CASSSLQGRGNYGYTF
TGTGCCAGCAGTTCTTTACAGGGTCGGGGTAACTATGGCTACACCTTC
>TRBV29-1|13|few|TRBD2|TRBJ2-7
CSVSHGGSYEQYF
TGCAGCGTGTCACACGGGGGGTCCTACGAGCAGTACTTC
>TRBV28|12|.|.|TRBJ2-7
CASESGPYEQYF
TGTGCCAGCGAGAGCGGACCCTACGAGCAGTACTTC
>TRBV9|14|.|.|TRBJ2-7
CASSVGGDYYEQYF
TGTGCCAGCAGCGTAGGGGGGGATTACTACGAGCAGTACTTC
>TRBV5-1|14|.|.|TRBJ2-3
CASSASLGPDTQYF
TGCGCCAGCAGCGCTTCCCTTGGCCCAGATACGCAGTATTTT